This T cell receptor beta chain originates from a study of blood T cell repertoires in COVID-19. The CDR3 loop spans 13 amino acids. Per the germline V gene, CDR1 is SGDLS and CDR2 is YYNGEE. V gave up 3 bases and J gave up 7 bases, with 10 bases separating them. Participant age was 18 to 89 years, and participants resided in roughly 25 US areas. Cohort 3 donors were reported recovered after two negative PCRs, clearance, or symptom resolution. The data were produced by immunoSEQ multiplex PCR, yet TCRdb's version contains in-frame clones alone and is incomplete. This sample has about 270,000 clones; more than 80% occur once, and the top ten carry 2.4%.

The origin of this receptor is a woman aged 18-35 years who had recovered from COVID-19. The J gene is TRBJ2-2, the V gene TRBV9, with D perhaps matching TRBD2 (6 bases). Sequenced sample: PBMCs or T cells enriched from blood (not recorded which). The CDR3 sequence is CASSAAGNGELFF. The CDR3 DNA reads TGTGCCAGCAGCGCCGCGGGGAACGGGGAGCTGTTTTTT.